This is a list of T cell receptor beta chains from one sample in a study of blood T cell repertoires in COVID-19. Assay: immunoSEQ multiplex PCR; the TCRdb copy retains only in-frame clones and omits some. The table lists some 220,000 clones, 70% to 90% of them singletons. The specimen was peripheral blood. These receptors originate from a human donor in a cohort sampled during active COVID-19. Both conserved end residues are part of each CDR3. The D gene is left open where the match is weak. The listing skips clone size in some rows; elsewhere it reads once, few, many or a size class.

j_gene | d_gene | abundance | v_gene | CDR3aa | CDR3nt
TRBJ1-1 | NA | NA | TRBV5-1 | CASSQTLGGEAFF | TGCGCCAGCAGCCAAACACTGGGGGGTGAAGCTTTCTTT
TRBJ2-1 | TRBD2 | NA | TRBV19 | CASKGLGLAGAYNEQFF | TGTGCCAGTAAGGGATTGGGACTAGCGGGGGCCTACAATGAGCAGTTCTTC
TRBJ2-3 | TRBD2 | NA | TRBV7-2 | CASSTSGLAGDTQYF | TGTGCCAGCAGTACGTCCGGACTAGCGGGAGATACGCAGTATTTT
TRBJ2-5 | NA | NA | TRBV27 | CASSLRGQETQYF | TGTGCCAGCAGTTTAAGGGGACAAGAGACCCAGTACTTC
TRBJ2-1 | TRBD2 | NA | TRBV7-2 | CASSLIGLASSYNEQFF | TGTGCCAGCAGCTTGATAGGACTAGCAAGCTCCTACAATGAGCAGTTCTTC
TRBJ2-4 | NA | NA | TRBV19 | CASSTRLQGSKNIQYF | TGTGCCAGTAGTACGAGACTCCAGGGGTCCAAAAACATTCAGTACTTC
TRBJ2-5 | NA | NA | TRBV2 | CASSEAYQEGKTQYF | TGTGCCAGCAGTGAAGCGTACCAGGAAGGAAAGACCCAGTACTTC
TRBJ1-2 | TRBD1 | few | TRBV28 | CASSSTPSGQGDYGYTF | TGTGCCAGCAGTTCGACCCCATCCGGACAGGGAGACTATGGCTACACCTTC
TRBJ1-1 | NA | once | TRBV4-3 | CASSQEPLAGENTEAFF | TGCGCCAGCAGCCAAGAACCTCTCGCGGGGGAGAACACTGAAGCTTTCTTT
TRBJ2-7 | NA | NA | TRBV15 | CATSRASARGASYEQYF | TGTGCCACCAGCAGAGCCTCCGCCAGGGGCGCAAGCTACGAGCAGTACTTC
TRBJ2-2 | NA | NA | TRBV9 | CASSPGFTGELFF | TGTGCCAGCAGCCCCGGGTTCACCGGGGAGCTGTTTTTT
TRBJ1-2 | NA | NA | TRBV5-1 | CASSAGGGGYTF | TGCGCCAGCAGCGCTGGGGGAGGGGGCTACACCTTC
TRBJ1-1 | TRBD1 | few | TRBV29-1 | CSVEDRGNTEAFF | TGCAGCGTTGAGGACAGGGGCAACACTGAAGCTTTCTTT
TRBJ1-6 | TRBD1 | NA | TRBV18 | CASSPGTGGSPLHF | TGTGCCAGCTCACCAGGGACAGGCGGTTCACCCCTCCACTTT
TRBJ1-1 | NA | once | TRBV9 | CASSVENPGFGEAFF | TGTGCCAGCAGCGTAGAAAACCCAGGGTTTGGTGAAGCTTTCTTT
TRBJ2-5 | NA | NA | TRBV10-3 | CAISEITMPGRETQYF | TGTGCCATCAGTGAGATAACGATGCCTGGTCGGGAGACCCAGTACTTC
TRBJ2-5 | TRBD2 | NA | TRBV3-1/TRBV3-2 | CASSQWGSGKRETQYF | TGTGCCAGCAGCCAATGGGGTAGCGGGAAGCGGGAGACCCAGTACTTC
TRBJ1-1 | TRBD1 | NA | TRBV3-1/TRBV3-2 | CASSPRQGENTEAFF | TGTGCCAGCAGCCCTCGACAGGGGGAGAACACTGAAGCTTTCTTT
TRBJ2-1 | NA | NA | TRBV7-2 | CASSVSGVSYNEQFF | TGTGCCAGCAGCGTTAGCGGAGTCTCCTACAATGAGCAGTTCTTC